Listed here is a single T cell receptor beta chain. Its specificity is unknown. A much larger clone differs by one base, so this may be a read error. Full-length variable regions came from constant-region reverse primers plus semi-nested Nested Universal Primer A PCR. TCRdb called the 5' RACE reads again in MiXCR, with one record for every CDR3 protein. The sample holds tens of thousands of distinct CDR3 sequences, approximately 27% seen once. This CDR3 is built from 14 residues. Per the germline V gene, CDR1 is SGHTA and CDR2 is FQGNSA. CD25-based Treg depletion was applied to purified naive CD4+ T cells. Study-wide points: Whole repertoires were not studied in the larger cohort, only one V-J beta rearrangement. The TCR gene usage of tumor memory CD4+ T cells clustered together with blood and lymph node memory CD4+ cells and with lymph node naive CD4+ cells.

The V and J genes are TRBV7-2 and TRBJ2-1; the D gene is possibly TRBD2 (5 bases). The receptor was derived from a female donor with breast cancer. The sequencing input was naive CD4+ T cells sorted from a lymph node. The sample's subset: naive CD4+ T cells, CD4+CD45RA+CD25-. The CDR3 loop is CASSLSLAYNEQLF. In nucleotides, the CDR3 is TGTGCCAGCAGCTTAAGTCTAGCCTACAATGAGCAGCTCTTC.